This entry is about one T cell receptor beta chain. In the study's own analysis: It was from reference gene primer amplification that nucleated cell counts were estimated. TCRdb's table, derived via immunoSEQ multiplex PCR, lists solely in-frame clones and lacks some. The V and J calls and the clone size are those of that table, but D and trimming were determined from the DNA. The sample includes about 220,000 clones, approximately 91% of them seen just once. V shed 0 bases and J shed 5 bases, with 8 bases lying between them. CDR3 size: 14 residues. Germline V CDR1 and CDR2: LGHNA, YNFKEQ. The data originate from a study of blood T cell repertoires in COVID-19. Study background: Samples representing acute and convalescent COVID-19 were sourced from the United States, Italy and Spain. PBMCs, B-cell-depleted T cells, or T cells were the source of the cDNA or gDNA that made up the material.

Sequencing was carried out using peripheral blood. This clonotype was obtained from a man aged 35 to 55 with acute or convalescent COVID-19. This chain joins TRBV4-2 and TRBJ2-1; possible D gene TRBD2, 6 bases. The CDR3 bases are TGTGCCAGCAGCCAAGATCCGGGGGACAATGAGCAGTTCTTC. Amino acids: CASSQDPGDNEQFF.